This T cell receptor beta chain stems from a study of T cells in localized non-small cell lung cancer. TCRdb keeps only in-frame clones here, not all; method: immunoSEQ multiplex PCR. The sample lists around 1,700 clones, more than 25% occurring once. V was trimmed by 7 bases and J by 4 bases, leaving 13 bases between them. This CDR3 comprises 13 residues. Germline V gene data show CDR1 as MNHGY and CDR2 as SAAAGT. General observations from the study: Multi-region tumor sequencing was not done, so intratumor heterogeneity could not be excluded. Uninvolved adjacent lung had higher T cell clonality than tumor and all other tissues.

Remarks on this clone: No antigen is known for it.

The starting material was normal lung tissue next to the tumor, obtained before any cancer treatment. This chain joins TRBV6-8 and TRBJ1-1, with D maybe TRBD1 (5 bases). This TCR derives from a male donor at least 60 years old with stage II squamous cell lung carcinoma. In DNA, the CDR3 is TGTGCCAGCAACCGGGGGAGATTCACTGAAGCTTTCTTT. The encoded protein is CASNRGRFTEAFF.